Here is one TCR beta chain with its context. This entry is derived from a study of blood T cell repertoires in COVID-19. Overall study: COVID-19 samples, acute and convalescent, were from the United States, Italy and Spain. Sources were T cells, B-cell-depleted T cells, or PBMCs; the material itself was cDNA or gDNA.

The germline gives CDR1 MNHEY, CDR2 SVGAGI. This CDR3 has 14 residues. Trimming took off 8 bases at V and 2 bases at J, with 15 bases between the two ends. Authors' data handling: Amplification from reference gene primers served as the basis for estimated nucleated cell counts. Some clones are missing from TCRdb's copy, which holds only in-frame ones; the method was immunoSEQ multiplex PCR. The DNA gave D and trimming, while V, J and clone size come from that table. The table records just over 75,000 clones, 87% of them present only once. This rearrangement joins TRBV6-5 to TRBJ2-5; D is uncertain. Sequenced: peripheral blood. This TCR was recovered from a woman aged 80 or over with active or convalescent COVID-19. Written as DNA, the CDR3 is TGTGCCAGCTCCCGCGGTGGCTCACAAGAGACCCAGTACTTC. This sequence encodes CASSRGGSQETQYF.